This T cell receptor (beta chain) was observed in a study of cytomegalovirus exposure and HLA in healthy donors. As for the study in general: The 120 or so validation repertoires used the same platform as the roughly 610 first-cohort repertoires, a later analysis reported. Study findings and constraints: Reports credit the classifier with highly specific, highly sensitive diagnosis of cytomegalovirus status. Cytomegalovirus-associated TCR beta chains were listed, numbering under 200.

Produced via immunoSEQ multiplex PCR; TCRdb's table is partial and in-frame only. This sample yields some 130,000 clones, of which about nine tenths are seen a single time; under 3% belongs to the top ten. Worth noting for this clone: Its antigen remains unknown.

V was pared by 5 bases and J by 1 base, with 14 bases between. This CDR3 spans 15 amino acids. CDR1 and CDR2 from the germline V gene are KGHSH and LQKENI. It was the approximately 110-subject validation cohort, separate from the roughly 700-subject first cohort, to which the donors belonged. The sample was PBMCs. The chain couples TRBV18 to TRBJ2-5; unclear D gene. This TCR was recovered from a young man in good health and CMV-seronegative. The CDR3 sequence is CASSAMGNSQETQYF. DNA for the CDR3: TGTGCCAGCTCAGCAATGGGTAACAGCCAAGAGACCCAGTACTTC.